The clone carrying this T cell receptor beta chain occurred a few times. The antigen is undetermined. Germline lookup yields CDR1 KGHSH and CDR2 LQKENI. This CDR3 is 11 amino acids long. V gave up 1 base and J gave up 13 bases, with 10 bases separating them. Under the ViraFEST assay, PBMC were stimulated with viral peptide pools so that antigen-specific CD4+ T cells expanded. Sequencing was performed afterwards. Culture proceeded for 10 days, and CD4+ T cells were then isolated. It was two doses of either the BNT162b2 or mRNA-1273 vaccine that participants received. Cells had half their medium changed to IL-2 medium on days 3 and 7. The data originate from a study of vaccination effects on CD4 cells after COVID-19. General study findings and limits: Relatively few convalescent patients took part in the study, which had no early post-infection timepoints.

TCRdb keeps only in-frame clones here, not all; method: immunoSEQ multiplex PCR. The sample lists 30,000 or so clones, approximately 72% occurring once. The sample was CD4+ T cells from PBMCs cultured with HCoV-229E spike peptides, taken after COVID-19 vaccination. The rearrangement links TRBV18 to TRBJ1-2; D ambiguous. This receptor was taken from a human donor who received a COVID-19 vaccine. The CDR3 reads CASSPQSSVTF. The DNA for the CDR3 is TGTGCCAGCTCACCACAGTCGTCAGTCACCTTC.